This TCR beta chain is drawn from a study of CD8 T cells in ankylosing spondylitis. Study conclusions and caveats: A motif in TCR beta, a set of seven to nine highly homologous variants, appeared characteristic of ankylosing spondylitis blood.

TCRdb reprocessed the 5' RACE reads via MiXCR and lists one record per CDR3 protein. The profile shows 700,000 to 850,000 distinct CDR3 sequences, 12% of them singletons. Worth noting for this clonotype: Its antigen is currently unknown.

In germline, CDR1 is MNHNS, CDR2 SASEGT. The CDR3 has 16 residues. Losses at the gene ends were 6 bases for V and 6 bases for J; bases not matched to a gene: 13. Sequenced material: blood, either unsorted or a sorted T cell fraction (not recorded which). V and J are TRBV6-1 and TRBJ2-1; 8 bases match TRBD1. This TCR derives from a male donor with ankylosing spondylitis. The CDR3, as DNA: TGTGCCAGCAGCTTTCCCCCGGGACAGGTGTCCAATGAGCAGTTCTTC. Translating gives CASSFPPGQVSNEQFF.